The 8 T cell receptor beta chains listed next were all sequenced from one sample in a study of breast tumors, draining lymph nodes, adjacent tissues (dated by TCRdb to 2016 to 2017). The axillary draining lymph nodes of breast cancer patients were the source of the lymph node samples. The library was built by means of multiplex PCR. The instrument given in TCRdb is Illumina HiSeq 2000. TCRdb itself trimmed the public reads at Q25 with fastp, ran MiXCR and retained productive beta chains. Entries are consolidated by CDR3 protein sequence, retaining the most common genes and DNA. This sample comprises around 250,000 distinct CDR3 sequences, approximately 36% of them detected only once. Together, the top ten hold approximately 4% of the sample. The sample consisted of axillary lymph node tissue. These receptors were taken from a female donor with breast cancer. Some clones in this sample may be carry-over from other donors' samples.

The rearrangement joins TRBV30 to TRBJ1-6, with D perhaps matching TRBD1 (5 bases). The CDR3 runs 15 residues. Germline assignment: CDR1 GTSNPN and CDR2 SVGIG (reference sequence). V lost 0 bases, J lost 5 bases, and 11 bases lay in between. The chain's CDR3 is CAWSVNGAHNSPLHF. In DNA, the CDR3 is TGTGCCTGGAGTGTAAACGGGGCTCATAATTCACCCCTCCACTTT.

This clonotype was seen repeatedly, ten times or more. CDR3 in DNA: TGTGCCAGCAGCTGGGACAAGAAATTCTCTGGGGCCAACGTCCTGACTTTC. It translates to CASSWDKKFSGANVLTF. The chain employs TRBV7-9 and TRBJ2-6; D perhaps matches TRBD1 (6 bases). In germline, CDR1 is SEHNR, CDR2 FQNEAQ (reference sequence). The CDR3 has 17 residues. Trimming took off 4 bases at V and 0 bases at J, with 13 bases between the two ends.

This clonotype was counted a single time. V gene TRBV20-1 combines with J gene TRBJ1-3; no firm D call. There are 14 residues in the CDR3. Between the trimmed V and J ends, which lost 0 bases and 3 bases, there was a span of 9 bases. Germline V gene lookup returns CDR1 DFQATT and CDR2 SNEGSKA (reference sequence). The CDR3 here is CSARDGSFGNTIYF. CDR3 DNA sequence: TGCAGTGCTAGAGATGGCAGCTTTGGAAACACCATATATTTT.

The chain uses TRBV11-2 and TRBJ1-1; D not certain. Germline values: CDR1 SGHAT, CDR2 FQNNGV. The V end was cut by 4 bases, the J end by 7 bases, with 25 bases between. The CDR3 is 17 residues long. The CDR3: CASSSYPRPLPTYEAFF. In nucleotides, the CDR3 is TGTGCCAGCAGCTCATATCCCCGACCACTACCTACCTATGAAGCTTTCTTT.

This clonotype has ten or more counts. The chain joins TRBV20-1 to TRBJ2-3, with 7 bases aligning to TRBD2. Germline V gene sequence: CDR1 DFQATT, CDR2 SNEGSKA (reference sequence). The CDR3 has 15 residues. The V and J ends lost 3 bases and 1 base, in that order; junction bases with no gene match: 7. In DNA, the CDR3 is TGCAGTGCTAGTCTCCCTAGCGGTCGCACAGATACGCAGTATTTT. It yields the protein CSASLPSGRTDTQYF.

This clonotype was found many times. The chain joins TRBV5-6 to TRBJ2-5, with a tentative D call TRBD1 (6 bases). V was shortened by 4 bases and J by 1 base, with 14 bases between the two germline ends. This CDR3 has 15 amino acids. Germline CDR1 reads SGHDT; CDR2 reads YYEEEE. The CDR3 loop reads CASSLYTDSQETQYF. For the CDR3, the DNA is TGTGCCAGCAGCCTCTACACGGACAGCCAAGAGACCCAGTACTTC.

In this sample, this clonotype turned up many times. Here the CDR3 DNA reads TGTGCCAGCAATGGGGTTAGCAATCAGCCCCAGCATTTT. Residues: CASNGVSNQPQHF. The chain recombines TRBV2 with TRBJ1-5; no clear D gene. Trimming left V 7 bases short and J 0 bases short, with 7 bases between. The CDR3 extends over 13 amino acids. Germline V gene data show CDR1 as SNHLY and CDR2 as FYNNEI.

This clonotype was counted at least ten times. The chain links TRBV9 to TRBJ2-7; no clear D gene. With 4 bases removed from V and 4 bases from J, the gap between germline ends came to 12 bases. In germline, CDR1 is SGDLS, CDR2 YYNGEE. The CDR3 totals 13 residues. CDR3 bases: TGTGCCAGCAGCCCAGGTGCAGTTTACGAGCAGTACTTC. Translating gives CASSPGAVYEQYF.